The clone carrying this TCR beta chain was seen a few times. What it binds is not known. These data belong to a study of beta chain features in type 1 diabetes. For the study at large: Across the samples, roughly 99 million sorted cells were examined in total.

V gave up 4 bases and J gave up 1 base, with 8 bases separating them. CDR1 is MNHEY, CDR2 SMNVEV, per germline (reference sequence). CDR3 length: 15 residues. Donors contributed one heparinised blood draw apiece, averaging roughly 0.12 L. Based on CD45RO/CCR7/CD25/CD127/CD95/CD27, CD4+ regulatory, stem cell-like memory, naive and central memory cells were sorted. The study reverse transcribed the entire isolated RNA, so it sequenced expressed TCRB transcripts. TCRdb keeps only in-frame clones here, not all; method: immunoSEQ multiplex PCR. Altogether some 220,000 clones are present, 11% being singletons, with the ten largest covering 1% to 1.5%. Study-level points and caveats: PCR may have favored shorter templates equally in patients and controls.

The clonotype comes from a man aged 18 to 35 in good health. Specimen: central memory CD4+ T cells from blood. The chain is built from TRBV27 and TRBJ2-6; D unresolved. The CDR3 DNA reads TGTGCCAGCAGTTCCTCCGGGTCTGGGGCCAACGTCCTGACTTTC. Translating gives CASSSSGSGANVLTF.